The 25 T cell receptor beta chains listed next were all sequenced from one sample in a study of beta chain features in type 1 diabetes (dated by TCRdb to 2017 to 2018). Library method: the immunoSEQ multiplex PCR assay. The High Capacity cDNA Reverse Transcription Kit was used to reverse transcribe all of the isolated RNA, meaning that expressed TCRB transcripts were what got sequenced. The clones in this table, taken by TCRdb from immuneACCESS, are in-frame only. Not every clone is retained; where verified, under half of the shortfall comes from an unresolved V gene, and the cause of the rest is unknown. The sample has fewer than 150,000 clones on record, 6.9% of them singletons. Roughly 1.5% of the sample rests with the top ten. The specimen was central memory CD4+ T cells from blood. The receptors were sampled from a woman aged 25 to 39 in good health.

This clone was observed a few times. The chain employs TRBV18 and TRBJ1-5; 8 bases align to TRBD1. The CDR3 is made up of 14 amino acids. J gave up 4 bases and V 6 bases, and 5 bases lay outside the gene matches. The germline CDR1 and CDR2 sequences are KGHSH and LQKENI. The chain's CDR3 is CASSQGQENQPQHF. CDR3 bases: TGTGCCAGCTCCCAGGGACAGGAAAATCAGCCCCAGCATTTT.

This clone came up a few times. The chain employs TRBV7-2 and TRBJ2-7; 13 nucleotides line up with TRBD2. Germline V gene data show CDR1 as SGHTA and CDR2 as FQGNSA. This CDR3 contains 15 residues. With 2 bases clipped from V and 5 bases from J, the junction kept 3 bases outside the gene matches. The CDR3 here is CASSLIGTSGNEQYF. The CDR3 DNA is TGTGCCAGCAGCTTAATTGGGACTAGCGGGAACGAGCAGTACTTC.

This clone was counted only a few times. The chain links TRBV28 to TRBJ2-5; 12 bases map to TRBD2. The CDR3 is 17 residues long. The V segment lost 5 bases and the J segment 1 base; nucleotides outside the gene matches: 8. CDR1 is MDHEN, CDR2 SYDVKM, per germline. The CDR3 loop is CASSPSGRAKPQETQYF. The DNA for the CDR3 is TGTGCCAGCAGTCCTAGCGGGAGGGCCAAACCCCAAGAGACCCAGTACTTC.

This rearrangement joins TRBV7-8 to TRBJ2-7; 7 bases are a match to TRBD2. The germline V gene has CDR1 SGHVS and CDR2 FQNEAQ. V was pared by 5 bases and J by 6 bases, with 13 bases of the junction left unmatched. The CDR3 sequence is 15 residues long. CDR3: CASSPRSGDSPEQYF. In nucleotides, the CDR3 is TGTGCCAGCAGCCCAAGGAGCGGGGATTCCCCCGAGCAGTACTTC.

The chain couples TRBV15 to TRBJ1-2, with D perhaps matching TRBD1 (6 bases). The V and J ends lost 4 bases and 3 bases respectively, with 15 bases between them. CDR1 and CDR2 from the germline V gene are LNHNV and YYDKDF (reference sequence). The CDR3 contains 15 residues. In DNA, the CDR3 is TGTGCCACCAGCAAAGCGCTAGGGGGTGACTATGGCTACACCTTC. Translating gives CATSKALGGDYGYTF.

The CDR3 sequence: CASSLGRHSAEETQYF. CDR3 nucleotide sequence: TGTGCCAGCAGCTTAGGTCGTCACTCCGCGGAAGAGACCCAGTACTTC. The chain recombines TRBV7-9 with TRBJ2-5; D gene unclear. Trimming took off 1 base at V and 3 bases at J, with 15 bases between the two ends. Germline V gene sequence: CDR1 SEHNR, CDR2 FQNEAQ (reference sequence). CDR3 size: 16 residues.

The rearrangement joins TRBV28 to TRBJ2-7; a weak D match, TRBD1 (6 bases). V lost 7 bases, J lost 0 bases, and 16 bases lay in between. This CDR3 spans 15 amino acids. Germline V gene sequence: CDR1 MDHEN, CDR2 SYDVKM. CDR3 in DNA: TGTGCCAGCACCACACAGGGTTTCAGCTCCTACGAGCAGTACTTC. Its protein is CASTTQGFSSYEQYF.

There are a few counts of this clone. The chain combines TRBV7-9 with TRBJ1-1, with D maybe TRBD1 (5 bases). CDR1 is SEHNR and CDR2 is FQNEAQ in the germline V gene (reference sequence). V was clipped by 5 bases and J by 10 bases, with 20 bases between them. The CDR3 covers 14 residues. The CDR3 region has the DNA TGTGCCAGCAGCCCTCAACAGGAATCCACGACAGCTTTCTTT. Translated: CASSPQQESTTAFF.

This clone appeared a few times. V is TRBV7-9 and J is TRBJ2-3; D is unresolved. The CDR3 length is 16 residues. V was cut by 3 bases and J by 0 bases, with 13 bases left in between. Germline V gene lookup returns CDR1 SEHNR and CDR2 FQNEAQ (reference sequence). The CDR3 loop reads CASSFLNVRSTDTQYF. For the CDR3, the DNA is TGTGCCAGCAGCTTCCTAAACGTTAGAAGCACAGATACGCAGTATTTT.

This clone showed up just a few times. The V gene is TRBV19, the J gene TRBJ2-3; D gene uncertain. V lost 5 bases to trimming and J lost 2 bases, with 11 bases between them. This CDR3 contains 14 residues. Germline lookup yields CDR1 LNHDA and CDR2 SQIVND (reference sequence). CDR3 nucleotides: TGTGCCAGTAGTTTGTCTAGAGCCACAGATACGCAGTATTTT. Protein: CASSLSRATDTQYF.

This clone was observed a handful of times. The V call is TRBV4-3, the J call TRBJ2-3, with 8 bases matching TRBD2. CDR1 is LGHNA, CDR2 YSLEER, per germline. The CDR3 is 17 residues long. Germline trimming cut 1 base from V and 2 bases from J; bases unmatched to any gene: 8. The DNA of the CDR3 is TGCGCCAGCAGCCAAGGGATCAGCGGGAGTCTCACAGATACGCAGTATTTT. Translation gives CASSQGISGSLTDTQYF.

This sequence joins TRBV28 and TRBJ1-3; tentatively, D is TRBD1 (6 bases). Germline loops: CDR1 MDHEN, CDR2 SYDVKM. The CDR3 totals 15 residues. Trimming left V 6 bases short and J 0 bases short, with 12 bases between. CDR3 bases: TGTGCCAGCAGACCCACAGGGACCTCTGGAAACACCATATATTTT. Translation: CASRPTGTSGNTIYF.

This clone was found many times. The chain is built from TRBV25-1 and TRBJ2-2; 10 bases map to TRBD1. Losses at the gene ends were 1 base for V and 5 bases for J; bases not matched to a gene: 4. In germline, CDR1 is MGHDK, CDR2 SYGVNS. CDR3 length equals 16 residues. In DNA form, the CDR3 reads TGTGCCAGCAGTGAATGGGGACAGGGGACGACCGGGGAGCTGTTTTTT. This codes for CASSEWGQGTTGELFF.

The CDR3 nucleotides are TGTGCCAGCAAGCGGGAGAGCTCCTACAATGAGCAGTTCTTC. This gives the protein CASKRESSYNEQFF. The chain uses TRBV6-6 and TRBJ2-1; 8 nucleotides agree with TRBD2. Germline CDR1 reads MNHNY; CDR2 reads SVGAGI (reference sequence). The length of the CDR3 is 14 residues. Trimming took 7 bases from V and 0 from J; bases not matched to a gene: 2.

The chain is built from TRBV7-3 and TRBJ2-7; D perhaps matches TRBD1 (6 bases). The CDR3 contains 16 residues. The V gene's germline CDR1 is SGHTA and CDR2 FQGTGA. V shed 2 bases and J shed 5 bases, with 19 bases lying between them. The CDR3 here is CASSLYPRDILNEQYF. The CDR3 DNA reads as TGTGCCAGCAGCTTATACCCCAGGGACATCTTAAACGAGCAGTACTTC.

The V and J genes are TRBV7-7 and TRBJ2-2; 8 bases are shared with TRBD1. Germline assignment: CDR1 SSHAT and CDR2 FNYEAQ (reference sequence). This CDR3 comprises 14 residues. As DNA, the CDR3 is TGTGCTAGCGGCAGGGGGCGGAACACCGGGGAGCTGTTTTTT. Amino acid sequence: CASGRGRNTGELFF.

The table lists this clone with a few counts. This CDR3 is CASSPPGGSVADTQYF. CDR3 DNA sequence: TGTGCCAGCAGTCCCCCGGGAGGGAGTGTCGCAGATACGCAGTATTTT. J is TRBJ2-3 and V is TRBV28, with 8 positions matching TRBD2. The junction had 11 bases not matched to a gene; V was cut back by 5 bases and J by 4 bases. The CDR3 spans 16 residues. Germline V gives CDR1 MDHEN, CDR2 SYDVKM. The full variable domain, rest sourced from reference TRBV28 and TRBJ2-3, is DVKVTQSSRYLVKRTGEKVFLECVQDMDHENMFWYRQDPGLGLRLIYFSYDVKMKEKGDIPEGYSVSREKKERFSLILESASTNQTSMYLCASSPPGGSVADTQYFGPGTRLTVL.

The sample holds many counts of this clone. The J gene is TRBJ2-1, the V gene TRBV29-1, with 9 bases matching TRBD2. This CDR3 is built from 13 residues. With 1 base clipped from V and 8 bases from J, the junction kept 3 bases outside the gene matches. CDR1 is SQVTM, CDR2 ANQGSEA, per germline. The CDR3 DNA follows: TGCAGCGTTGAAGGCGGGAGGGCCTATGAGCAGTTCTTC. Translating it yields CSVEGGRAYEQFF.

The rearrangement joins TRBV29-1 to TRBJ2-7, with 8 bases that match TRBD2. V was pared by 0 bases and J by 6 bases, with 7 bases of the junction left unmatched. Looked up from germline, CDR1 is SQVTM and CDR2 is ANQGSEA. The CDR3 covers 14 residues. The CDR3 protein is CSVEDPNAGGEQYF. In DNA form, the CDR3 reads TGCAGCGTTGAAGACCCTAACGCGGGAGGCGAGCAGTACTTC.

The V call is TRBV5-1, the J call TRBJ1-2; D uncertain. CDR1 is SGHRS and CDR2 is YFSETQ in the germline V gene. The CDR3 runs 12 residues. V lost 3 bases to trimming and J lost 6 bases, with 9 bases between them. CDR3: CASSSNENGYTF. As DNA, the CDR3 is TGCGCCAGCAGCTCAAACGAGAATGGCTACACCTTC.

The chain employs TRBV28 and TRBJ1-1; weak D call: TRBD1 (5 bases). V was clipped by 10 bases and J by 7 bases, with 22 bases between them. The CDR3 has 14 residues. From germline, CDR1 is MDHEN and CDR2 SYDVKM. The CDR3 loop is CATSDVGTGVEAFF. The DNA of the CDR3 is TGTGCCACGAGTGACGTTGGGACGGGAGTTGAAGCTTTCTTT.

This rearrangement joins TRBV28 to TRBJ1-2; D unresolved. The CDR3 extends over 12 amino acids. Deletions cut 6 bases from V and 0 bases from J, with 5 bases between. CDR1 and CDR2 from the germline V gene are MDHEN and SYDVKM. CDR3 residues: CASSRANYGYTF. DNA of the CDR3: TGTGCCAGCAGCCGGGCTAACTATGGCTACACCTTC.

In its sample, this clone was seen many times. The rearrangement joins TRBV18 to TRBJ2-7; TRBD1 might be the D (5 bases). Germline V gene sequence: CDR1 KGHSH, CDR2 LQKENI. Trimming took off 1 base at V and 4 bases at J, with 8 bases between the two ends. This CDR3 is 13 amino acids long. This CDR3 reads CASSPQGAYEQYF. CDR3 coding DNA: TGTGCCAGCTCACCACAAGGGGCTTACGAGCAGTACTTC.

V is TRBV6-5 and J is TRBJ2-6; weak D call: TRBD1 (5 bases). The CDR3 runs 15 residues. Looked up from germline, CDR1 is MNHEY and CDR2 is SVGAGI. V was pared by 6 bases and J by 4 bases, with 13 bases between. The CDR3 DNA reads as TGTGCCAGCAGGCCTCAGGGCTCCGGGGCCAACGTCCTGACTTTC. Amino acids: CASRPQGSGANVLTF.

The sample holds a few counts of this clone. The V call is TRBV6-6, the J call TRBJ1-5; D possibly corresponds to TRBD1 (5 bases). CDR1 is MNHNY and CDR2 is SVGAGI in the germline V gene (reference sequence). CDR3 size: 14 residues. Trimming pared 6 bases from V and 7 bases from J, leaving 16 bases between. CDR3 amino acids: CASRTNTGEQPQHF. The CDR3 nucleotides read TGTGCCAGCAGGACGAACACGGGGGAACAGCCCCAGCATTTT.